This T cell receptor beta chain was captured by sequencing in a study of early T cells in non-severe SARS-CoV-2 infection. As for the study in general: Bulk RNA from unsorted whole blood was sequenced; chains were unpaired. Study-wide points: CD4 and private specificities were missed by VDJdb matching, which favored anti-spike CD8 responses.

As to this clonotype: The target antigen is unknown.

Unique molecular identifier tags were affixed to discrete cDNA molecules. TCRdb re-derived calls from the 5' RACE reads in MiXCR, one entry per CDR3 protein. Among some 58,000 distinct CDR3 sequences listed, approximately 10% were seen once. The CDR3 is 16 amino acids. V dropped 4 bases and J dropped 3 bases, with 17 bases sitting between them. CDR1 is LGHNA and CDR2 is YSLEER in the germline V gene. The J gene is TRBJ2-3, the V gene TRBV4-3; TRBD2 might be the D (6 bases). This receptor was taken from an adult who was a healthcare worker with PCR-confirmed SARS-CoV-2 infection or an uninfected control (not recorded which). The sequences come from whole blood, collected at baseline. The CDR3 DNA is TGCGCCAGCAGCCCACGACCCGGAGGGTTAACAGATACGCAGTATTTT. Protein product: CASSPRPGGLTDTQYF.